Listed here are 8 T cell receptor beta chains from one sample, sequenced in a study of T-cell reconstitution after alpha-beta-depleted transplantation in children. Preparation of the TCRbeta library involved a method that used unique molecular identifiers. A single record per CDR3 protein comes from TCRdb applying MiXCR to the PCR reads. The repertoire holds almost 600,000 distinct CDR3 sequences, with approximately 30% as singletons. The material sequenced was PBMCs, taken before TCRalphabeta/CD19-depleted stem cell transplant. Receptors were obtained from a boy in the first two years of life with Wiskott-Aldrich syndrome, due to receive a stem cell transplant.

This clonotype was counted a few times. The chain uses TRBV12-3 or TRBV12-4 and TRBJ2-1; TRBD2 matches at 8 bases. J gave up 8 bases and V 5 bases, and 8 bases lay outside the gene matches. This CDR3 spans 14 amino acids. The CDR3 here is CASSTSGWQYEQFF. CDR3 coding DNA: TGTGCCAGCAGTACTAGCGGCTGGCAATATGAGCAGTTCTTC.

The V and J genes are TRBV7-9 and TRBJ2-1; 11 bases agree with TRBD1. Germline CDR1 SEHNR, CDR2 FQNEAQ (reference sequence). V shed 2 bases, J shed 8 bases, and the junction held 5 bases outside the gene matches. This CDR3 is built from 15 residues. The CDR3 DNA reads TGTGCCAGCAGCTTAAGGACAGGGGGCGGTGATGAGCAGTTCTTC. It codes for CASSLRTGGGDEQFF. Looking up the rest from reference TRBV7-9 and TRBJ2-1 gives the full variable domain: DTGVSQNPRHKITKRGQNVTFRCDPISEHNRLYWYRQTLGQGPEFLTYFQNEAQLEKSRLLSDRFSAERPKGSFSTLEIQRTEQGDSAMYLCASSLRTGGGDEQFFGPGTRLTVL.

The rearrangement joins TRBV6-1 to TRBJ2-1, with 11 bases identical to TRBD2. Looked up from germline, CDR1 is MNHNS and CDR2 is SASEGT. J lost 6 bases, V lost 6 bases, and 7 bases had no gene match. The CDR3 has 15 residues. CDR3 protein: CASRLAGEGLNEQFF. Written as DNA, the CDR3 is TGTGCCAGCAGACTAGCGGGAGAAGGACTCAATGAGCAGTTCTTC.

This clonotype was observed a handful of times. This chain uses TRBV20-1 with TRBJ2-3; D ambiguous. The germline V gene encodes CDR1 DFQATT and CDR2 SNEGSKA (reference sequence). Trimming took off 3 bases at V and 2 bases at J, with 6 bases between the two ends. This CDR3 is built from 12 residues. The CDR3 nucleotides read TGCAGTGCTAGGGCCTACACAGATACGCAGTATTTT. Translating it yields CSARAYTDTQYF.

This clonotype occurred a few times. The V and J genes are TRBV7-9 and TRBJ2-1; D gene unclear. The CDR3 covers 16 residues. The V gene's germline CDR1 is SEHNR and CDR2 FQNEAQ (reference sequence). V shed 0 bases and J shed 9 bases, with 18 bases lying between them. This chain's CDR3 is CASSLAWNNSPGEQFF. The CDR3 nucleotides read TGTGCCAGCAGCTTAGCGTGGAACAACTCACCCGGTGAGCAGTTCTTC.

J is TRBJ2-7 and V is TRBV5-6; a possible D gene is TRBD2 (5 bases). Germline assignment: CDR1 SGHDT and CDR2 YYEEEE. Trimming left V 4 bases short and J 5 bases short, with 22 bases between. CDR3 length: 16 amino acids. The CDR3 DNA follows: TGTGCCAGCAGCCTCAAGAGCAGCGGACGGCTTCACGAGCAGTACTTC. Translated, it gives CASSLKSSGRLHEQYF.

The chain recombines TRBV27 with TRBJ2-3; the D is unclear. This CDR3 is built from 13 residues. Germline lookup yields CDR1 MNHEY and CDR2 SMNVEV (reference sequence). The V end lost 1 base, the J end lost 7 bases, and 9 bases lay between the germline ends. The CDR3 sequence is CASSLLPTNTQYF. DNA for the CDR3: TGTGCCAGCAGTTTATTACCAACCAATACGCAGTATTTT.

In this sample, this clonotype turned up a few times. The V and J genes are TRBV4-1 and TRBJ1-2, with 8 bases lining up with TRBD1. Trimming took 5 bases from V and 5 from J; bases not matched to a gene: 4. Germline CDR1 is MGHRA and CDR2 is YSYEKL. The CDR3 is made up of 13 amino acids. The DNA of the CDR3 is TGCGCCAGCAGCGACGACAGGGGTTATGGCTACACCTTC. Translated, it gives CASSDDRGYGYTF.